These T cell receptor beta chains were read from a single sample in a study of shared clonotypes between healthy human individuals. Clones were read by immunoSEQ multiplex PCR, and TCRdb kept only the in-frame ones, dropping some. The profile shows roughly 700,000 clones, around 91% of them singletons. The sequenced sample was memory CD8+ T cells from PBMCs. These receptors were collected from a young man in good health. Some clones in this sample may be carry-over from other donors' samples. The CDR3 runs from the conserved cysteine through the conserved F or W. The order of the fields is V gene, D gene, J gene, clone size, CDR3 length, CDR3 DNA, CDR3 protein. A D gene is named only where the DNA matches it firmly. Not all rows give a size; the values are once, few, many and, for expanded clones, a class.

V gene: TRBV7-9; D gene: -; J gene: TRBJ1-2; clone size: -; CDR3 length: 15; CDR3 DNA: TGTGCCAGCAGCTTAGGCTCGGGGGGGCCCTATGGCTACACCTTC; CDR3 protein: CASSLGSGGPYGYTF
V gene: TRBV30; D gene: -; J gene: TRBJ2-5; clone size: -; CDR3 length: 14; CDR3 DNA: TGTGCCTGGAGTGTACTTGGGGCCGCGGATTCTCAGTACTTC; CDR3 protein: CAWSVLGAADSQYF
V gene: TRBV4-2; D gene: -; J gene: TRBJ1-4; clone size: -; CDR3 length: 18; CDR3 DNA: TGTGCCAGCAGCCAAGGGGCAGGGGCGGGGGGAACGCGCGAAAAACTGTTTTTT; CDR3 protein: CASSQGAGAGGTREKLFF
V gene: TRBV11-1; D gene: TRBD1; J gene: TRBJ2-6; clone size: -; CDR3 length: 18; CDR3 DNA: TGTGCCAGCAGCGAAACGACAGGGGTGAACTCTGGGGCCAACGTCCTGACTTTC; CDR3 protein: CASSETTGVNSGANVLTF
V gene: TRBV27; D gene: -; J gene: TRBJ2-1; clone size: -; CDR3 length: 15; CDR3 DNA: TGTGCCAGCAGTTTTTGGGGGGTCTTCCACAATGAGCAGTTCTTC; CDR3 protein: CASSFWGVFHNEQFF
V gene: TRBV19; D gene: -; J gene: TRBJ1-4; clone size: -; CDR3 length: 15; CDR3 DNA: TGTGCCAGTAGTACTGTACAGTTCCATAATGAAAAACTGTTTTTT; CDR3 protein: CASSTVQFHNEKLFF
V gene: TRBV11-2; D gene: TRBD1; J gene: TRBJ2-1; clone size: once; CDR3 length: 16; CDR3 DNA: TGTGCCAGCAGCTCCTCCGGGACAGGGGGAAGGTATGAGCAGTTCTTC; CDR3 protein: CASSSSGTGGRYEQFF
V gene: TRBV11-2; D gene: -; J gene: TRBJ2-7; clone size: -; CDR3 length: 15; CDR3 DNA: TGTGCCAGCAGCTTAGCTCCCGACTTACTCTCCGAGCAGTACTTC; CDR3 protein: CASSLAPDLLSEQYF
V gene: TRBV7-3; D gene: -; J gene: TRBJ2-3; clone size: -; CDR3 length: 14; CDR3 DNA: TGTGCCAGCAGCCTTATGGGGAAGACAGATACGCAGTATTTT; CDR3 protein: CASSLMGKTDTQYF
V gene: TRBV7-9; D gene: -; J gene: TRBJ2-1; clone size: -; CDR3 length: 12; CDR3 DNA: TGTGCCAGCAGCCCCCGGGACAATGAGCAGTTCTTC; CDR3 protein: CASSPRDNEQFF